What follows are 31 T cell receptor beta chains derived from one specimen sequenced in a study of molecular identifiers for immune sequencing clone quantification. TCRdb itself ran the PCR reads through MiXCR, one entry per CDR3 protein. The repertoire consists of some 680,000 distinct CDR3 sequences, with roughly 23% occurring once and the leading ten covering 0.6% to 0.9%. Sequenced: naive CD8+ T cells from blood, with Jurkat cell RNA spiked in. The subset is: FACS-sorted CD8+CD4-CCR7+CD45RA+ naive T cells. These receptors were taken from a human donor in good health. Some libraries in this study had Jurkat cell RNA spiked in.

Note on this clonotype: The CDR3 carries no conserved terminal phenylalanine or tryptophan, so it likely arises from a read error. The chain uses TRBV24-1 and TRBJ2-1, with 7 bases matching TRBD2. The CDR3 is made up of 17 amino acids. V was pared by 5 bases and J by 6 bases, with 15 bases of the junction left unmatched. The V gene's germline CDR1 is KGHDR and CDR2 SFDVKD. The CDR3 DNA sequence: TGTGCCACCAGTGGTCCCAGTGAGCCAGCGGGGATCAATGAGCAGTTCCTC. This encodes CATSGPSEPAGINEQFL.

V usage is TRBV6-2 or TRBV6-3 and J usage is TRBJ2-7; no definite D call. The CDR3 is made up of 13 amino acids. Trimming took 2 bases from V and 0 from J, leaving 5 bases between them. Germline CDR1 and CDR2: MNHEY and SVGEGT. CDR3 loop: CASSYGNSYEQYF. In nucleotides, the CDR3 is TGTGCCAGCAGTTACGGCAACTCCTACGAGCAGTACTTC.

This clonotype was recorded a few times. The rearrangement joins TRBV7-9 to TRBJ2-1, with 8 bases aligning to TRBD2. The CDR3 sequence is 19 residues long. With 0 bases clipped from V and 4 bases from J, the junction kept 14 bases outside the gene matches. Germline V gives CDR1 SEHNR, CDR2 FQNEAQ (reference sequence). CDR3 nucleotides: TGTGCCAGCAGCTTAGCCGTTCAACTAGCGGAGGAATCATACAATGAGCAGTTCTTC. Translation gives CASSLAVQLAEESYNEQFF.

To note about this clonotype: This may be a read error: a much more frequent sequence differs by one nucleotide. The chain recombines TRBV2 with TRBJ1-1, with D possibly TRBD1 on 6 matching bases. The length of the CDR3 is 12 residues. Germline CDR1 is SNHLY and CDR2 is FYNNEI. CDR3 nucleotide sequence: TGTGTCAGCCATACAGGGTCCACTGAAGCTTTCTTT. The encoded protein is CVSHTGSTEAFF. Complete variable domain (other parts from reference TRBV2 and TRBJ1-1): EPEVTQTPSHQVTQMGQEVILRCVPISNHLYFYWYRQILGQKVEFLVSFYNNEISEKSEIFDDQFSVERPDGSNFTLKIRSTKLEDSAMYFCVSHTGSTEAFFGQGTRLTVV.

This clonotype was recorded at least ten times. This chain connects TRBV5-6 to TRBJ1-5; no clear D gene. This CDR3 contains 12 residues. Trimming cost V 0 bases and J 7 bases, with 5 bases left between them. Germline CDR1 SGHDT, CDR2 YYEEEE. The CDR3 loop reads CASSLGWQPQHF. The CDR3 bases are TGTGCCAGCAGCTTGGGTTGGCAGCCCCAGCATTTT.

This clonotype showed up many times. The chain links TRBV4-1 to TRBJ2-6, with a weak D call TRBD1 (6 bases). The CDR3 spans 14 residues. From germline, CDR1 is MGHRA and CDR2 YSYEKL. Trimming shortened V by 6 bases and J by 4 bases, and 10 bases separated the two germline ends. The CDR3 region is CASRAGDGANVLTF. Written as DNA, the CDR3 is TGCGCCAGCAGGGCAGGGGACGGGGCCAACGTCCTGACTTTC.

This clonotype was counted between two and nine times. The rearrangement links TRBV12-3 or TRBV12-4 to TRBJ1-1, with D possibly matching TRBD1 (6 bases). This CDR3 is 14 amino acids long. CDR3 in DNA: TGTGCGGCGGGGGGCAAGGGGCCGAACACTGAAGCTTTCTTT. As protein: CAAGGKGPNTEAFF.

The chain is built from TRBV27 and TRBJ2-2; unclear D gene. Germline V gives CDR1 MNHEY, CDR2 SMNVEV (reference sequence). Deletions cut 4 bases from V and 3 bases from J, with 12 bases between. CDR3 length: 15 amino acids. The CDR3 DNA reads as TGTGCCAGCAGTTCAATGGACGGACACACCGGGGAGCTGTTTTTT. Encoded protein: CASSSMDGHTGELFF.

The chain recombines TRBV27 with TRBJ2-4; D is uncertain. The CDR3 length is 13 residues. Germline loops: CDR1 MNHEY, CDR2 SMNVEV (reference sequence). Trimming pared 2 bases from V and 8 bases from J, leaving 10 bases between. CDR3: CASSLPRPDIQYF. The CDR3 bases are TGTGCCAGCAGTTTACCCCGGCCCGACATTCAGTACTTC.

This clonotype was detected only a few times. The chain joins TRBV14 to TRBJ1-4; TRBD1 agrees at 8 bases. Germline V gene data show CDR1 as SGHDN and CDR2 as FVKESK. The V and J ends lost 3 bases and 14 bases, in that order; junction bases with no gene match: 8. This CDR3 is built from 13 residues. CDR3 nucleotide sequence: TGTGCCAGCAGCCAGTTTTTTACAGGGGGTCTGTTTTTT. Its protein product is CASSQFFTGGLFF. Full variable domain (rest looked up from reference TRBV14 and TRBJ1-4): EAGVTQFPSHSVIEKGQTVTLRCDPISGHDNLYWYRRVMGKEIKFLLHFVKESKQDESGMPNNRFLAERTGGTYSTLKVQPAELEDSGVYFCASSQFFTGGLFFGSGTQLSVL.

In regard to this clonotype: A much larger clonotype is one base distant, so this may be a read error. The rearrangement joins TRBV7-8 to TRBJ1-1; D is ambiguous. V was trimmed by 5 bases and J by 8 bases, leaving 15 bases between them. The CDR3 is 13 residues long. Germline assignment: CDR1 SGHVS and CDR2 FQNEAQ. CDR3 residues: CASSHSLGEEAFF. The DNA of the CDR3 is TGTGCCAGCAGCCACTCCCTCGGAGAGGAAGCTTTCTTT.

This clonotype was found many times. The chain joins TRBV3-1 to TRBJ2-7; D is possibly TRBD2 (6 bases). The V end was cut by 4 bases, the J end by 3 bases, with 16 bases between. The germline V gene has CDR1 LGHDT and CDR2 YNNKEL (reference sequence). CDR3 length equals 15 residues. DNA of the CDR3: TGTGCCAGCAGCCCCGGGGGAGTTTTAAGCTACGAGCAGTACTTC. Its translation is CASSPGGVLSYEQYF.

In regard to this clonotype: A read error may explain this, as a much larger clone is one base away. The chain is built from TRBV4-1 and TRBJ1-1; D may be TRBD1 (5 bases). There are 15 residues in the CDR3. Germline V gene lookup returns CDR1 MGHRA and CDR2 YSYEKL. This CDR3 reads CASSQAQVMNTDAFF. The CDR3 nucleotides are TGCGCCAGCAGCCAAGCACAGGTCATGAACACTGACGCTTTCTTT.

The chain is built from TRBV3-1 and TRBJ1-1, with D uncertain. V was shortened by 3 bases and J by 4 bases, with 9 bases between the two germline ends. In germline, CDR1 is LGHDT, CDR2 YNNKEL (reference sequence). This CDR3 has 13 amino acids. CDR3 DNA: TGTGCCAGCAGCCATCCCTATTCCACTGAAGCTTTCTTT. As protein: CASSHPYSTEAFF.

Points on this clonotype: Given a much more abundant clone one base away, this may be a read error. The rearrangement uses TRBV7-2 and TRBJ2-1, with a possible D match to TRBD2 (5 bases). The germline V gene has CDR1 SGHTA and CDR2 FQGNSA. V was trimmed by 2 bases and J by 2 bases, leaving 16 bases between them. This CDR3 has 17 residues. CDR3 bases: TGTGCCAGCAGCTTATTAGGACTGAGGGTCCCCTACAATGAGCAGTTCTTC. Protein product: CASSLLGLRVPYNEQFF.

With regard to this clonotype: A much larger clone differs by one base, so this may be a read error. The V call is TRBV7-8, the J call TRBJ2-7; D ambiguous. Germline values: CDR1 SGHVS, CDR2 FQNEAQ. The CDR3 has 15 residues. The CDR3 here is CASSPGPHSGHERYF. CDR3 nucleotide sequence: TGTGCCAGCAGCCCCGGGCCCCACTCCGGCCACGAGCGGTACTTC.

CDR3 loop: CASSFAGPSYEQYF. The DNA for the CDR3 is TGTGCCAGCAGTTTTGCGGGACCCTCCTACGAGCAGTACTTC. The rearrangement joins TRBV27 to TRBJ2-7; D possibly corresponds to TRBD2 (6 bases). CDR3 length equals 14 residues. Germline assignment: CDR1 MNHEY and CDR2 SMNVEV (reference sequence). V shed 3 bases and J shed 0 bases, with 9 bases lying between them.

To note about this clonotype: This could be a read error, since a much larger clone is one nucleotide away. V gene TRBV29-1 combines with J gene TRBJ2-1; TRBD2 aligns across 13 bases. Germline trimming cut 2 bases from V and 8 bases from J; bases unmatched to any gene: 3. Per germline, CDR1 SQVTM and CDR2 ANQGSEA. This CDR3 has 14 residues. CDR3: CSVETTSGGYEQFF. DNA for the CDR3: TGCAGCGTTGAAACGACTAGCGGGGGGTATGAGCAGTTCTTC.

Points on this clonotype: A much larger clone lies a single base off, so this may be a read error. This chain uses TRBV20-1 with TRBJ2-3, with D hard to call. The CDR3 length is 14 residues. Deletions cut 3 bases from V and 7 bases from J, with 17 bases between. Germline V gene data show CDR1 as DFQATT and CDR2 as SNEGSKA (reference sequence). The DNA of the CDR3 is TGCAGTGCTAGGGACCCTCCCGGGCCAAATACGCAGTATTTT. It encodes CSARDPPGPNTQYF.

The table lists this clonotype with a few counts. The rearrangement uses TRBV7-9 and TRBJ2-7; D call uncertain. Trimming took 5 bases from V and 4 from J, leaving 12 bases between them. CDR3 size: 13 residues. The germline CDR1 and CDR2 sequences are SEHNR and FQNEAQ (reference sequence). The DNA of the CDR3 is TGTGCCAGCAGCCCAGAATTAGTATACGAGCAGTACTTC. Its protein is CASSPELVYEQYF.

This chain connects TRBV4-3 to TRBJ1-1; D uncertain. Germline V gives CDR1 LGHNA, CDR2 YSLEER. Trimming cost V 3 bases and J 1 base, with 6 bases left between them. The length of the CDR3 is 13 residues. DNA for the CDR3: TGCGCCAGCAGCCATGGAAGGAACACTGAAGCTTTCTTT. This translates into CASSHGRNTEAFF.

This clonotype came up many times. The CDR3: CASSDVSGPALSALHF. Written as DNA, the CDR3 is TGTGCCAGCAGTGATGTGTCGGGACCGGCCTTGTCTGCCCTCCACTTT. The chain has TRBV2 and TRBJ1-6; perhaps TRBD1 as D (5 bases). Germline V gene sequence: CDR1 SNHLY, CDR2 FYNNEI. Trimming removed 3 bases at V and 14 bases at J, with 23 bases between. The CDR3 is 16 residues long.

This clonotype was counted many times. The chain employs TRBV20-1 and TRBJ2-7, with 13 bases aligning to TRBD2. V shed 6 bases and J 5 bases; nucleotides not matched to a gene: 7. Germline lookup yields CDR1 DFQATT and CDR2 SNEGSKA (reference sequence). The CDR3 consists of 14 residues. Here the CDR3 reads CSAVRTSGGDEQYF. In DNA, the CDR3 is TGCAGTGCCGTAAGGACTAGCGGGGGAGACGAGCAGTACTTC.

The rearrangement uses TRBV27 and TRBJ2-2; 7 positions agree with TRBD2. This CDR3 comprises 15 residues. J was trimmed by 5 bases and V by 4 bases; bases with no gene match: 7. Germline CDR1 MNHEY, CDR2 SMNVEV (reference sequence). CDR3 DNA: TGTGCCAGCAGTTGGGGCGCGGGAGTTACCGGGGAGCTGTTTTTT. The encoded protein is CASSWGAGVTGELFF.

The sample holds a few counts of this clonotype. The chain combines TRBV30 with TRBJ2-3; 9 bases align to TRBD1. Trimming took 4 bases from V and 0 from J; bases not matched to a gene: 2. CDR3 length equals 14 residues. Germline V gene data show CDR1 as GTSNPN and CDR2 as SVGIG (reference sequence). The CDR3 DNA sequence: TGTGCCTGGACCGGGACAGGGAGCACAGATACGCAGTATTTT. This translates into CAWTGTGSTDTQYF.

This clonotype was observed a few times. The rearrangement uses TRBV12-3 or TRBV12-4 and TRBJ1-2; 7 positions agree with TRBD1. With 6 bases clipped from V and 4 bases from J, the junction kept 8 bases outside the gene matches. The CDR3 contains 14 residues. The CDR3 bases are TGTGCCAGCAGCCCCATGCAGGGGGGCTATGGCTACACCTTC. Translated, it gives CASSPMQGGYGYTF.

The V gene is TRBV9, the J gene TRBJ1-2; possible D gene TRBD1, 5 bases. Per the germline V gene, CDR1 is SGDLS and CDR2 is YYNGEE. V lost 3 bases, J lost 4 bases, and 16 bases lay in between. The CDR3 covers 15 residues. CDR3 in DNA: TGTGCCAGCAGCGCGGGGCCGGGGTTCTCCTATGGCTACACCTTC. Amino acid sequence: CASSAGPGFSYGYTF.

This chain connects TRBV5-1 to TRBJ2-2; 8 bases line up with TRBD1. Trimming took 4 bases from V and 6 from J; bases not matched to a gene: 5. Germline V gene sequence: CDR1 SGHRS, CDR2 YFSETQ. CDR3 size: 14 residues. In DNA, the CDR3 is TGCGCCAGCAGCGGGGGACAGGCCCCCGGGGAGCTGTTTTTT. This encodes CASSGGQAPGELFF.

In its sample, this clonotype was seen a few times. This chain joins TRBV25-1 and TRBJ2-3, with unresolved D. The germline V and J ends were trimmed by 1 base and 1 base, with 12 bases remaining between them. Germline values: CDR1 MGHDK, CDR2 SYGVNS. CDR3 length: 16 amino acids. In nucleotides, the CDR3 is TGTGCCAGCAGTGAATGGTCGTTAGAGGGCACAGATACGCAGTATTTT. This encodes CASSEWSLEGTDTQYF.

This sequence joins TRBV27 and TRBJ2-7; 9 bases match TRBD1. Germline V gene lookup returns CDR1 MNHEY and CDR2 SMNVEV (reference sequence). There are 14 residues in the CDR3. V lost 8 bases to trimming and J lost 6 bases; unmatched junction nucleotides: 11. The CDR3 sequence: CASGTGTGSAEQYF. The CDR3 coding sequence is TGTGCCAGCGGCACCGGGACAGGGTCGGCCGAGCAGTACTTC.

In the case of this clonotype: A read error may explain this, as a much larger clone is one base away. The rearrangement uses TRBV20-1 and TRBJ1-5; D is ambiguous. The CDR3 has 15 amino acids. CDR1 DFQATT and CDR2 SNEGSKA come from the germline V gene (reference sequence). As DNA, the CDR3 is TGCAGTGCTCCTTCTGTCGGACCGAGCAATCAGCCCCCGCATTTT. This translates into CSAPSVGPSNQPPHF.